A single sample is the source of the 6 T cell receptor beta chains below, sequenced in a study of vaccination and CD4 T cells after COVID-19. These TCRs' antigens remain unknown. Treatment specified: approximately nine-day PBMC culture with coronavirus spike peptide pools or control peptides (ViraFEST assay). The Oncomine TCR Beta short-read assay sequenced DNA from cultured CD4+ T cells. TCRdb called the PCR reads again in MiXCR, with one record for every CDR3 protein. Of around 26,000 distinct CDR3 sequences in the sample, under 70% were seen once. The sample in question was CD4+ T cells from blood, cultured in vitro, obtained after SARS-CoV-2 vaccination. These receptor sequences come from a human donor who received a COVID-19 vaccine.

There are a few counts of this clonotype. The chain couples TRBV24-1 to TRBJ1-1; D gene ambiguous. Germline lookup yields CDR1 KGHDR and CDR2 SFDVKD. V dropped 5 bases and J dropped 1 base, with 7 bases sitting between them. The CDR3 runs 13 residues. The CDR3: CATSVSENTEAFF. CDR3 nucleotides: TGTGCCACCAGTGTATCGGAGAACACTGAAGCTTTCTTT.

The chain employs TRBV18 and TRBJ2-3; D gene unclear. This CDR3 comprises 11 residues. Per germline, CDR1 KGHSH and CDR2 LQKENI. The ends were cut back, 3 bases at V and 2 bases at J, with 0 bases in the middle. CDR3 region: CASSPTDTQYF. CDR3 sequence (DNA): TGTGCCAGCTCACCCACAGATACGCAGTATTTT.

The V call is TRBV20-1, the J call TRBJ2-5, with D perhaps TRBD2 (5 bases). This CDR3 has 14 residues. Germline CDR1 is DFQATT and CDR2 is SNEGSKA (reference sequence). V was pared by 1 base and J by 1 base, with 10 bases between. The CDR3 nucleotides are TGCAGTGCTAGAGTGTCCGGGGTCCAAGAGACCCAGTACTTC. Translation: CSARVSGVQETQYF.

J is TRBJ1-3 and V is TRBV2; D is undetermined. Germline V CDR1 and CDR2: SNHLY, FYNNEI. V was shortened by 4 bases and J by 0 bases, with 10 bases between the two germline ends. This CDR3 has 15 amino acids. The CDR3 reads CASSASRSSGNTIYF. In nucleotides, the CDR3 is TGTGCCAGCAGTGCATCCCGGAGCTCTGGAAACACCATATATTTT.

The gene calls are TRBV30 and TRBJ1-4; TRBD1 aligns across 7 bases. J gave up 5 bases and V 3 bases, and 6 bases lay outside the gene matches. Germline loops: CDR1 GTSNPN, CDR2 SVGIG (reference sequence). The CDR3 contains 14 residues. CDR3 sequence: CAWRAGGGNEKLFF. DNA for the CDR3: TGTGCCTGGAGGGCGGGAGGGGGCAATGAAAAACTGTTTTTT.

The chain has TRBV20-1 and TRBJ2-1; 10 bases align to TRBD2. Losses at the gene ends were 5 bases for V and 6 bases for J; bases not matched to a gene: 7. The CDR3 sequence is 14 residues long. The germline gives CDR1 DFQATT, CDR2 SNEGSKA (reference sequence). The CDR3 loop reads CSAPSGGAGNEQFF. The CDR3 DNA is TGCAGTGCTCCAAGCGGGGGGGCGGGCAATGAGCAGTTCTTC.